The T cell receptor beta chain under discussion was sequenced for a study of T-cell memory formation after mild COVID-19. Broader study findings: Pre-infection memory carried some responding clones, suggesting that cross-reactive memory joined.

Details on this clonotype: Antigen specificity is unknown.

TCRdb reanalysed the 5' RACE reads using MiXCR and keeps one entry per CDR3 protein. The sample has hundreds of thousands of distinct CDR3 sequences; 24% are singletons. Sequenced input: PBMCs or a T cell subset sorted from them (not recorded which). This sequence originates from an adult woman who had mild COVID-19 (a few samples of this study predate the infection). Cell type and time point are not known.

This CDR3 is CASSLERAGTGELFF. CDR3 in DNA: TGTGCCAGCAGTTTAGAGAGGGCAGGAACCGGGGAGCTGTTTTTT. The chain employs TRBV12-3 or TRBV12-4 and TRBJ2-2, with D perhaps TRBD2 (5 bases). The CDR3 sequence is 15 residues long. The V end was cut by 1 base, the J end by 5 bases, with 11 bases between.